Below are 28 T cell receptor beta chains sequenced from a single sample in a study of OX40 agonist ivuxolimab in advanced cancers. The protocol was immunoSEQ multiplex PCR, while the TCRdb copy is restricted to in-frame clones and leaves out a portion. The repertoire holds tens of thousands of clones, with 70% to 90% as singletons. The sequences come from CD4+ or CD8+ T cells sorted from blood, collected in a trial of the OX40 agonist ivuxolimab. Receptors originate from an adult with an advanced solid tumor such as melanoma, head and neck, liver or kidney cancer.

The rearrangement joins TRBV18 to TRBJ1-4; 8 positions agree with TRBD1. The trim removed 3 bases at V and 7 bases at J, leaving 10 bases unmatched. Germline V gives CDR1 KGHSH, CDR2 LQKENI. This CDR3 has 16 amino acids. CDR3 sequence: CASSPQPQGAAEKLFF. The CDR3 DNA reads as TGTGCCAGCTCACCCCAACCGCAGGGGGCCGCTGAAAAACTGTTTTTT.

This rearrangement joins TRBV27 to TRBJ2-7; D is undetermined. The CDR3 length is 14 residues. V shed 4 bases and J shed 2 bases, with 12 bases lying between them. Germline V CDR1 and CDR2: MNHEY, SMNVEV (reference sequence). Here the CDR3 reads CASSSGRGPYEQYF. DNA for the CDR3: TGTGCCAGCAGTTCCGGCCGCGGTCCCTACGAGCAGTACTTC.

The J gene is TRBJ2-3, the V gene TRBV9, with TRBD2 matching 8 bases. This CDR3 has 15 residues. Trimming at V came to 7 bases and at J to 0 bases, leaving 7 bases not matched to a gene. Per the germline V gene, CDR1 is SGDLS and CDR2 is YYNGEE. CDR3 amino acids: CASARASGSTDTQYF. The CDR3 bases are TGTGCCAGCGCGAGGGCTAGCGGGAGCACAGATACGCAGTATTTT.

The CDR3 DNA sequence: TGTGCCAGCAGCCACGGGGTAGCGGGGGGTTTGGGGACCGGGGAGCTGTTTTTT. It yields the protein CASSHGVAGGLGTGELFF. V is TRBV4-2 and J is TRBJ2-2, with 10 bases that match TRBD2. J gave up 5 bases and V 3 bases, and 12 bases lay outside the gene matches. The CDR3 is 18 residues long. Germline V lookup: CDR1 LGHNA, CDR2 YNFKEQ.

The rearrangement uses TRBV6-4 and TRBJ2-5, with TRBD2 matching over 14 bases. With V trimmed by 7 bases and J by 5 bases, 9 bases remained unmatched. CDR1 and CDR2 (germline): MRHNA, SNTAGT. The CDR3 is 16 amino acids. The CDR3 sequence is CASTQGTSGSGETQYF. The CDR3, as DNA: TGTGCCAGCACCCAGGGGACTAGCGGGAGTGGGGAGACCCAGTACTTC.

The CDR3 reads CASSYSIGLRETQYF. DNA of the CDR3: TGTGCCAGCAGTTACTCGATCGGCCTCCGGGAGACCCAGTACTTC. The chain joins TRBV6-5 to TRBJ2-5, with D hard to call. The germline V and J ends were trimmed by 0 bases and 5 bases, with 13 bases remaining between them. CDR1 is MNHEY, CDR2 SVGAGI, per germline. The CDR3 has 15 amino acids.

The chain links TRBV19 to TRBJ1-2; 8 bases match TRBD1. This CDR3 is 14 amino acids long. Germline lookup yields CDR1 LNHDA and CDR2 SQIVND (reference sequence). V shed 0 bases and J 8 bases; nucleotides not matched to a gene: 5. The CDR3 reads CASSIDQTGAGYTF. The CDR3 bases are TGTGCCAGTAGTATAGATCAGACAGGGGCCGGCTACACCTTC.

The chain couples TRBV18 to TRBJ1-5; D may be TRBD1 (6 bases). The germline V gene has CDR1 KGHSH and CDR2 LQKENI. The CDR3 runs to 15 residues. Trimming left V 2 bases short and J 4 bases short, with 12 bases between. CDR3 loop: CASSPSRTVNQPQHF. The CDR3, as DNA: TGTGCCAGCTCACCATCCCGGACAGTAAATCAGCCCCAGCATTTT.

The chain recombines TRBV18 with TRBJ1-1, with 8 bases matching TRBD1. Per germline, CDR1 KGHSH and CDR2 LQKENI. Trimming at V came to 3 bases and at J to 5 bases, leaving 8 bases not matched to a gene. The CDR3 sequence is 15 residues long. In DNA form, the CDR3 reads TGTGCCAGCTCACCCCCGAGCAGGGGGCAAACTGAAGCTTTCTTT. The encoded protein is CASSPPSRGQTEAFF. The entire variable domain, with the rest obtained from reference TRBV18 and TRBJ1-1, is as follows: NAGVMQNPRHLVRRRGQEARLRCSPMKGHSHVYWYRQLPEEGLKFMVYLQKENIIDESGMPKERFSAEFPKEGPSILRIQQVVRGDSAAYFCASSPPSRGQTEAFFGQGTRLTVV.

The chain has TRBV28 and TRBJ2-5; tentative D call: TRBD1 (6 bases). The CDR3 consists of 13 residues. Germline V gene data show CDR1 as MDHEN and CDR2 as SYDVKM. V gave up 4 bases and J gave up 11 bases, with 17 bases separating them. The CDR3 DNA reads TGTGCCAGCAGTTGGGGACACCGTGGTGAGCAGTACTTC. The encoded protein is CASSWGHRGEQYF.

This clone showed up just once. The CDR3 loop is CASSPAGRSTDTQYF. In nucleotides, the CDR3 is TGTGCCAGCAGCCCAGCGGGGCGTAGCACAGATACGCAGTATTTT. The gene calls are TRBV5-6 and TRBJ2-3; 7 positions match TRBD2. Per the germline V gene, CDR1 is SGHDT and CDR2 is YYEEEE. The junction had 5 bases not matched to a gene; V was cut back by 4 bases and J by 0 bases. The CDR3 is 15 amino acids.

This rearrangement joins TRBV18 to TRBJ1-2; 7 bases fit TRBD1. This CDR3 is 14 amino acids long. Germline V gene data show CDR1 as KGHSH and CDR2 as LQKENI. J gave up 3 bases and V 4 bases, and 5 bases lay outside the gene matches. CDR3 loop: CASSRPDRYYGYTF. CDR3 DNA sequence: TGTGCCAGCTCACGACCGGACAGGTACTATGGCTACACCTTC.

This rearrangement joins TRBV21-1 to TRBJ1-5; the table calls TRBD1, which could not be checked here. TRBV21-1 is shown as a pseudogene. There are 16 residues in the CDR3. CDR3 region: CASSKRGPTENQPQHF. The CDR3 DNA follows: TGTGCCAGCAGCAAGAGAGGACCGACAGAAAATCAGCCCCAGCATTTT.

This chain connects TRBV9 to TRBJ2-5; D is unclear. The CDR3 covers 10 residues. The germline gives CDR1 SGDLS, CDR2 YYNGEE. Trimming left V 7 bases short and J 9 bases short, with 10 bases between. The CDR3 DNA is TGTGCCAGCGGGCCGAAGGCCCAGTACTTC. This sequence encodes CASGPKAQYF.

This chain connects TRBV6-6 to TRBJ2-1; TRBD2 aligns across 8 bases. Germline V gene data show CDR1 as MNHNY and CDR2 as SVGAGI (reference sequence). The junction had 11 bases not matched to a gene; V was cut back by 6 bases and J by 7 bases. The CDR3 is 15 amino acids. DNA for the CDR3: TGTGCCAGCAGAACACCGGGACTAGACGGGAATGAGCAGTTCTTC. This sequence encodes CASRTPGLDGNEQFF.

The rearrangement links TRBV7-2 to TRBJ2-5; a possible D gene is TRBD2 (5 bases). Germline assignment: CDR1 SGHTA and CDR2 FQGNSA. V lost 4 bases and J lost 2, with 14 bases in between. This CDR3 contains 15 residues. The CDR3 bases are TGTGCCAGCAGCTCGCCGACTAAGACTCAAGAGACCCAGTACTTC. Its translation is CASSSPTKTQETQYF.

The chain is built from TRBV25-1 and TRBJ2-1; D gene uncertain. Germline CDR1 is MGHDK and CDR2 is SYGVNS. CDR3 length: 15 amino acids. Trimming took 4 bases from V and 8 from J, leaving 18 bases between them. The CDR3 nucleotides are TGTGCCAGCAGTGTTTGGGCCCCCTATCTTGATGAGCAGTTCTTC. Translating it yields CASSVWAPYLDEQFF.

The V and J genes are TRBV9 and TRBJ2-2; no definite D call. The CDR3 sequence is 17 residues long. The ends were cut back, 0 bases at V and 6 bases at J, with 18 bases in the middle. From germline, CDR1 is SGDLS and CDR2 YYNGEE. Here the CDR3 DNA reads TGTGCCAGCAGCGTAGAAGGACGGCCGGGCACATCCGGGGAGCTGTTTTTT. Translated: CASSVEGRPGTSGELFF.

This clone was counted a single time. This chain uses TRBV19 with TRBJ1-1; D gene unclear. This CDR3 spans 13 amino acids. V dropped 4 bases and J dropped 3 bases, with 9 bases sitting between them. Germline loops: CDR1 LNHDA, CDR2 SQIVND (reference sequence). The CDR3 DNA follows: TGTGCCAGTAGTACCCCCCTCTACACTGAAGCTTTCTTT. It codes for CASSTPLYTEAFF.

The rearrangement uses TRBV6-5 and TRBJ1-2; D is possibly TRBD1 (6 bases). V was cut by 5 bases and J by 6 bases, with 16 bases left in between. Germline V gene sequence: CDR1 MNHEY, CDR2 SVGAGI. The CDR3 sequence is 14 residues long. As DNA, the CDR3 is TGTGCCAGCAGTACCCTACAGGGTGTGGATGGCTACACCTTC. It codes for CASSTLQGVDGYTF.

The chain carries TRBV5-1 and TRBJ2-7; the D is unclear. CDR1 and CDR2 (germline): SGHRS, YFSETQ. The CDR3 is made up of 13 amino acids. Between the trimmed V and J ends, which lost 4 bases and 3 bases, there was a span of 11 bases. CDR3 sequence reads: CASSSINNYEQYF. The CDR3 bases are TGCGCCAGCAGCAGTATCAACAACTACGAGCAGTACTTC.

This chain uses TRBV5-1 with TRBJ1-1; D might be TRBD1 (6 bases). The V gene lost 2 bases and the J gene lost 4 bases, with 12 bases spanning the gap. The CDR3 loop spans 14 amino acids. Germline V lookup: CDR1 SGHRS, CDR2 YFSETQ. The CDR3 loop is CASSLSGEGTEAFF. The CDR3 DNA reads TGCGCCAGCAGCTTATCAGGGGAGGGCACTGAAGCTTTCTTT.

This chain links TRBV7-9 with TRBJ2-1, with D uncertain. Germline V gene data show CDR1 as SEHNR and CDR2 as FQNEAQ (reference sequence). The V end lost 3 bases, the J end lost 2 bases, and 8 bases lay between the germline ends. This CDR3 is 14 amino acids long. This CDR3 reads CASSFGETYNEQFF. The CDR3 coding sequence is TGTGCCAGCAGCTTTGGCGAGACCTACAATGAGCAGTTCTTC. Full variable domain (outside the CDR3, taken from reference TRBV7-9 and TRBJ2-1): DTGVSQNPRHKITKRGQNVTFRCDPISEHNRLYWYRQTLGQGPEFLTYFQNEAQLEKSRLLSDRFSAERPKGSFSTLEIQRTEQGDSAMYLCASSFGETYNEQFFGPGTRLTVL.

The chain has TRBV27 and TRBJ2-7; no definite D call. CDR1 and CDR2 (germline): MNHEY, SMNVEV (reference sequence). The CDR3 sequence is 10 residues long. V was shortened by 6 bases and J by 0 bases, with 0 bases between the two germline ends. The CDR3 loop is CASSSYEQYF. The CDR3 bases are TGTGCCAGCAGCTCCTACGAGCAGTACTTC.

J is TRBJ1-5 and V is TRBV28; D remains unclear. The CDR3 has 16 residues. The V gene lost 6 bases and the J gene lost 2 bases, with 17 bases spanning the gap. The V gene's germline CDR1 is MDHEN and CDR2 SYDVKM. The CDR3 protein is CASSPLGFSGNQPQHF. CDR3 coding DNA: TGTGCCAGCAGCCCCCTAGGGTTTTCTGGCAATCAGCCCCAGCATTTT. Combining the CDR3 with reference TRBV28 and TRBJ1-5 gives the whole variable domain DVKVTQSSRYLVKRTGEKVFLECVQDMDHENMFWYRQDPGLGLRLIYFSYDVKMKEKGDIPEGYSVSREKKERFSLILESASTNQTSMYLCASSPLGFSGNQPQHFGDGTRLSIL.

The table lists this clone with a count of one. The chain employs TRBV5-1 and TRBJ2-1; 11 positions agree with TRBD2. V dropped 0 bases and J dropped 4; count of bases not matched to a gene: 6. Looked up from germline, CDR1 is SGHRS and CDR2 is YFSETQ. CDR3 length: 17 residues. CDR3 DNA: TGCGCCAGCAGCTTGGCCCCTAGCGGGGGGATATACAATGAGCAGTTCTTC. Protein product: CASSLAPSGGIYNEQFF.

A single count supports this clone. The V call is TRBV6-6, the J call TRBJ1-3, with 9 bases lining up with TRBD1. With 7 bases clipped from V and 3 bases from J, the junction kept 10 bases outside the gene matches. Germline-derived CDR1 and CDR2 are MNHNY and SVGAGI (reference sequence). CDR3 length: 16 amino acids. The CDR3 is CASTRGTGFYGNTIYF. As DNA, the CDR3 is TGTGCCAGCACTCGAGGGACAGGGTTTTATGGAAACACCATATATTTT.

In this sample, this clone turned up once. The V call is TRBV19, the J call TRBJ2-4; D perhaps matches TRBD2 (6 bases). Deletions cut 1 base from V and 9 bases from J, with 10 bases between. The CDR3 runs to 13 residues. Germline V gene data show CDR1 as LNHDA and CDR2 as SQIVND (reference sequence). CDR3 protein: CASSIGDFGIQYF. In DNA, the CDR3 is TGTGCCAGTAGTATAGGGGACTTTGGCATTCAGTACTTC. The variable domain in full, with the rest retrieved from reference TRBV19 and TRBJ2-4, is DGGITQSPKYLFRKEGQNVTLSCEQNLNHDAMYWYRQDPGQGLRLIYYSQIVNDFQKGDIAEGYSVSREKKESFPLTVTSAQKNPTAFYLCASSIGDFGIQYFGAGTRLSVL.